The 8 T cell receptor beta chains in this list originate from one sample, sequenced in a study of blood T cell repertoires in COVID-19. The assay was immunoSEQ multiplex PCR, and TCRdb's table has in-frame clones only and misses some. The sample carries about 89,000 clones, over 75% recorded once. The source material was peripheral blood. These TCRs come from a woman older than 75 with acute or convalescent COVID-19.

This chain connects TRBV7-9 to TRBJ1-1, with D uncertain. V lost 2 bases and J 4 bases, leaving 11 bases between the germline ends. The CDR3 length is 14 residues. CDR1 is SEHNR, CDR2 FQNEAQ, per germline (reference sequence). CDR3 sequence: CASSLIDWSTEAFF. The CDR3 coding sequence is TGTGCCAGCAGCTTAATTGACTGGAGCACTGAAGCTTTCTTT.

The table lists this clone with a few counts. V is TRBV2 and J is TRBJ2-5; maybe TRBD1 (6 bases). The V end lost 6 bases, the J end lost 4 bases, and 15 bases lay between the germline ends. The germline V gene encodes CDR1 SNHLY and CDR2 FYNNEI. The CDR3 has 14 residues. The CDR3 here is CASRPGHPGETQYF. The CDR3 DNA sequence: TGTGCCAGCAGACCGGGACACCCGGGAGAGACCCAGTACTTC. Drawing the rest from reference TRBV2 and TRBJ2-5, the complete variable domain is EPEVTQTPSHQVTQMGQEVILRCVPISNHLYFYWYRQILGQKVEFLVSFYNNEISEKSEIFDDQFSVERPDGSNFTLKIRSTKLEDSAMYFCASRPGHPGETQYFGPGTRLLVL.

The chain uses TRBV5-1 and TRBJ2-2; 8 nucleotides line up with TRBD2. With 5 bases clipped from V and 5 bases from J, the junction kept 8 bases outside the gene matches. Germline lookup yields CDR1 SGHRS and CDR2 YFSETQ. The CDR3 consists of 15 residues. The CDR3 nucleotides are TGCGCCAGCAGGACCGCGACTAGCGTTACCGGGGAGCTGTTTTTT. It translates to CASRTATSVTGELFF. The variable domain in full, completed from reference TRBV5-1 and TRBJ2-2, reads KAGVTQTPRYLIKTRGQQVTLSCSPISGHRSVSWYQQTPGQGLQFLFEYFSETQRNKGNFPGRFSGRQFSNSRSEMNVSTLELGDSALYLCASRTATSVTGELFFGEGSRLTVL.

The chain uses TRBV2 and TRBJ1-5, with D possibly being TRBD1 (6 bases). This CDR3 has 15 amino acids. Trimming removed 6 bases at V and 5 bases at J, with 17 bases between. Germline loops: CDR1 SNHLY, CDR2 FYNNEI. CDR3 in DNA: TGTGCCAGCAGCCGAGGGGGGGGACCGGATCAGCCCCAGCATTTT. This codes for CASSRGGGPDQPQHF.

The chain combines TRBV7-9 with TRBJ1-2; 7 nucleotides agree with TRBD1. The junction had 9 bases not matched to a gene; V was cut back by 5 bases and J by 12 bases. CDR3 length equals 12 residues. Germline-derived CDR1 and CDR2 are SEHNR and FQNEAQ (reference sequence). Here the CDR3 DNA reads TGTGCCAGCAGCCCACCCGGACAGGCACACACCTTC. It yields the protein CASSPPGQAHTF.

This rearrangement joins TRBV7-2 to TRBJ1-5; D is unclear. Germline CDR1 is SGHTA and CDR2 is FQGNSA. The V end lost 5 bases, the J end lost 8 bases, and 16 bases lay between the germline ends. This CDR3 has 14 amino acids. CDR3 in amino acids: CASSPGIADEPQHF. The CDR3 DNA sequence: TGTGCCAGCAGCCCGGGGATAGCGGATGAGCCCCAGCATTTT.

This clone was counted once. This chain connects TRBV30 to TRBJ2-7; possible D gene TRBD2, 6 bases. Germline CDR1 and CDR2: GTSNPN and SVGIG (reference sequence). The CDR3 has 12 residues. With 1 base removed from V and 8 bases from J, the gap between germline ends came to 12 bases. CDR3 in amino acids: CAWSGPGVQQYF. The CDR3 DNA is TGTGCCTGGAGTGGCCCGGGGGTTCAGCAGTACTTC.

Only a few counts were recorded for this clone. This rearrangement joins TRBV19 to TRBJ1-2; a possible D gene is TRBD1 (6 bases). Germline V CDR1 and CDR2: LNHDA, SQIVND (reference sequence). Trimming cost V 6 bases and J 4 bases, with 9 bases left between them. The CDR3 is made up of 12 amino acids. CDR3 sequence reads: CASRQGTYGYTF. The CDR3 DNA reads TGTGCCAGTAGGCAGGGGACCTATGGCTACACCTTC.